Presented here are 30 T cell receptor beta chains from one specimen sequenced in a study of technical replicates of blood from a handful of donors. Using immunoSEQ multiplex PCR, the repertoire was profiled, and TCRdb retains in-frame clones only, with some absent. The sample lists around 80,000 clones, 98% occurring once. The material sequenced was T cells isolated from PBMCs. These TCRs come from a human donor in good health.

The CDR3 region is CSVVGGWETQYF. The CDR3 DNA reads TGCAGCGTTGTAGGGGGTTGGGAGACCCAGTACTTC. The chain is built from TRBV29-1 and TRBJ2-5; D might be TRBD1 (6 bases). Germline values: CDR1 SQVTM, CDR2 ANQGSEA. The length of the CDR3 is 12 residues. Trimming took 4 bases from V and 5 from J, leaving 11 bases between them.

This clone has only one observation. J is TRBJ2-7 and V is TRBV5-4, with 15 bases that match TRBD2. Germline loops: CDR1 SGHNT, CDR2 YYREEE (reference sequence). CDR3 size: 19 residues. Trimming at V came to 4 bases and at J to 0 bases, leaving 11 bases not matched to a gene. This chain's CDR3 is CASSDPAGTSGGSSYEQYF. DNA of the CDR3: TGTGCCAGCAGCGACCCTGCCGGGACTAGCGGGGGGAGCTCCTACGAGCAGTACTTC.

The chain combines TRBV7-9 with TRBJ2-1, with TRBD2 matching over 8 bases. J gave up 8 bases and V 3 bases, and 15 bases lay outside the gene matches. The length of the CDR3 is 17 residues. Germline V CDR1 and CDR2: SEHNR, FQNEAQ (reference sequence). CDR3 amino acids: CASSFPWVPGGPYEQFF. CDR3 in DNA: TGTGCCAGCAGCTTCCCGTGGGTACCGGGAGGGCCCTATGAGCAGTTCTTC.

This chain links TRBV27 with TRBJ1-1; D is unclear. Between the trimmed V and J ends, which lost 2 bases and 0 bases, there was a span of 4 bases. The CDR3 totals 13 residues. Looked up from germline, CDR1 is MNHEY and CDR2 is SMNVEV (reference sequence). This CDR3 reads CASSLTLNTEAFF. The CDR3 DNA is TGTGCCAGCAGTTTAACTCTGAACACTGAAGCTTTCTTT.

This chain connects TRBV5-1 to TRBJ1-2; possible D gene TRBD1, 5 bases. In germline, CDR1 is SGHRS, CDR2 YFSETQ. The ends were cut back, 0 bases at V and 0 bases at J, with 9 bases in the middle. The CDR3 is 15 amino acids. Written as DNA, the CDR3 is TGCGCCAGCAGCTTGGTGACAGCCTCTAACTATGGCTACACCTTC. It encodes CASSLVTASNYGYTF.

The genes are TRBV4-1 and TRBJ2-5, with 10 positions matching TRBD2. The CDR3 totals 15 residues. After removal of 1 base from V and 5 bases from J, the junction contained 4 bases not matched to a gene. Germline V gene lookup returns CDR1 MGHRA and CDR2 YSYEKL. The DNA of the CDR3 is TGCGCCAGCAGCCAAGGGGGACTAGCGCTGGAGACCCAGTACTTC. Translating it yields CASSQGGLALETQYF.

The gene calls are TRBV5-1 and TRBJ2-1, with 8 bases matching TRBD2. Per germline, CDR1 SGHRS and CDR2 YFSETQ. The V segment lost 5 bases and the J segment 0 bases; nucleotides outside the gene matches: 7. The CDR3 runs to 16 residues. The CDR3 protein is CASRDGSGSSYNEQFF. CDR3 bases: TGCGCCAGCAGGGACGGGAGCGGGAGCTCCTACAATGAGCAGTTCTTC.

The V and J genes are TRBV5-1 and TRBJ1-1; D call uncertain. The V gene lost 2 bases and the J gene lost 0 bases, with 8 bases spanning the gap. CDR1 and CDR2 (germline): SGHRS, YFSETQ. The CDR3 consists of 14 residues. This CDR3 is CASSFEFMNTEAFF. CDR3 DNA sequence: TGCGCCAGCAGCTTCGAGTTCATGAACACTGAAGCTTTCTTT.

The chain links TRBV12-5 to TRBJ2-2; a possible D gene is TRBD1 (6 bases). Trimming cost V 1 base and J 5 bases, with 14 bases left between them. CDR1 is LGHNT, CDR2 FRNRAP, per germline. This CDR3 comprises 16 residues. The CDR3 nucleotides are TGTGCTAGTGGTTTGGGACAAACAGGGTTAACCGGGGAGCTGTTTTTT. Translated: CASGLGQTGLTGELFF.

This clone was seen once. V is TRBV5-1 and J is TRBJ2-2, with 13 positions matching TRBD2. Germline CDR1 reads SGHRS; CDR2 reads YFSETQ. V was clipped by 4 bases and J by 4 bases; unmatched bases: 13. CDR3 length: 19 residues. CDR3 amino acids: CASSLYTSGRALSTGELFF. CDR3 nucleotides: TGCGCCAGCAGCCTATACACTAGCGGGAGGGCCCTTAGCACCGGGGAGCTGTTTTTT.

J is TRBJ1-5 and V is TRBV11-2, with a tentative D call TRBD1 (5 bases). This CDR3 is 16 amino acids long. Germline V lookup: CDR1 SGHAT, CDR2 FQNNGV. V gave up 5 bases and J gave up 1 base, with 15 bases separating them. Written as DNA, the CDR3 is TGTGCCAGCAGCGCTGGGACGGCGGGGAGCAATCAGCCCCAGCATTTT. It specifies CASSAGTAGSNQPQHF.

V is TRBV6-8 and J is TRBJ1-6, with TRBD1 matching over 8 bases. This CDR3 is built from 15 residues. Trimming at V came to 4 bases and at J to 7 bases, leaving 6 bases not matched to a gene. CDR1 and CDR2 (germline): MNHGY, SAAAGT. This CDR3 is CASSSPGQVNSPLHF. The CDR3 nucleotides read TGTGCCAGCAGTTCCCCGGGACAGGTCAATTCACCCCTCCACTTT.

This chain uses TRBV7-3 with TRBJ1-1, with D tentatively TRBD1 (5 bases). The CDR3 has 14 residues. The V gene's germline CDR1 is SGHTA and CDR2 FQGTGA. V was cut by 2 bases and J by 2 bases, with 9 bases left in between. The DNA of the CDR3 is TGTGCCAGCAGCTTATCGACAGTTAACACTGAAGCTTTCTTT. Protein sequence: CASSLSTVNTEAFF.

This clone showed up just once. The V gene is TRBV19, the J gene TRBJ2-1, with TRBD2 identical over 14 bases. The germline V gene has CDR1 LNHDA and CDR2 SQIVND (reference sequence). The CDR3 is 15 residues long. V shed 7 bases, J shed 6 bases, and the junction held 5 bases outside the gene matches. This chain's CDR3 is CASILTSGRGNEQFF. CDR3 coding DNA: TGTGCCAGTATCCTGACTAGCGGGAGGGGCAATGAGCAGTTCTTC. Full variable domain (missing parts from reference TRBV19 and TRBJ2-1): DGGITQSPKYLFRKEGQNVTLSCEQNLNHDAMYWYRQDPGQGLRLIYYSQIVNDFQKGDIAEGYSVSREKKESFPLTVTSAQKNPTAFYLCASILTSGRGNEQFFGPGTRLTVL.

The chain employs TRBV5-6 and TRBJ1-3; TRBD1 matches 11 bases. The CDR3 consists of 16 residues. The junction had 9 bases not matched to a gene; V was cut back by 2 bases and J by 8 bases. Germline V gene lookup returns CDR1 SGHDT and CDR2 YYEEEE. CDR3 coding DNA: TGTGCCAGCAGCTTCCGAGGGACAGGGGGAATGGACACCATATATTTT. This gives the protein CASSFRGTGGMDTIYF.

The rearrangement uses TRBV4-1 and TRBJ1-5, with a weak D call TRBD1 (6 bases). CDR1 MGHRA and CDR2 YSYEKL come from the germline V gene. V lost 2 bases and J 6 bases, leaving 11 bases between the germline ends. CDR3 size: 14 residues. The CDR3 reads CASSQPTQGQPQHF. For the CDR3, the DNA is TGCGCCAGCAGCCAACCCACACAGGGTCAGCCCCAGCATTTT.

The rearrangement links TRBV5-3 to TRBJ2-3; TRBD1 agrees at 7 bases. TRBV5-3 is recorded as an ORF, its role being uncertain. V trimming: 0 bases; J trimming: 2 bases; junction bases outside the gene matches: 3. The CDR3 covers 15 residues. The CDR3 nucleotides are TGTGCCAGAAGCTTGGACAGGGGAACCACAGATACGCAGTATTTT. Translating it yields CARSLDRGTTDTQYF.

The chain uses TRBV5-4 and TRBJ2-7, with 7 bases lining up with TRBD2. CDR3 length: 15 amino acids. Germline CDR1 SGHNT, CDR2 YYREEE (reference sequence). The V segment lost 1 base and the J segment 2 bases; nucleotides outside the gene matches: 6. This CDR3 reads CASSLWAGETYEQYF. In DNA, the CDR3 is TGTGCCAGCAGCTTGTGGGCGGGAGAAACCTACGAGCAGTACTTC.

V is TRBV2 and J is TRBJ2-3; 11 bases map to TRBD1. Germline V CDR1 and CDR2: SNHLY, FYNNEI. The CDR3 totals 12 residues. CDR3 sequence (DNA): TGTGGAGGGACAGGGGGTACAGATACGCAGTATTTT. Protein: CGGTGGTDTQYF.

J is TRBJ1-6 and V is TRBV6-1; the match to TRBD1 covers 11 bases. The germline V gene has CDR1 MNHNS and CDR2 SASEGT. The CDR3 length is 15 residues. J gave up 5 bases and V 6 bases, and 3 bases lay outside the gene matches. The CDR3, as DNA: TGTGCCAGCAGGGGGGGACAGGGGGATAATTCACCCCTCCACTTT. Translating gives CASRGGQGDNSPLHF.

Points on this clone: The sample holds other DNA sequences that translate to the same CDR3. This chain uses TRBV6-5 with TRBJ2-1; 9 nucleotides line up with TRBD2. This CDR3 is built from 16 residues. The germline V gene encodes CDR1 MNHEY and CDR2 SVGAGI. J was trimmed by 4 bases and V by 0 bases; bases with no gene match: 4. The chain's CDR3 is CASSYSTSGAYNEQFF. CDR3 nucleotide sequence: TGTGCCAGCAGTTACTCGACTAGCGGAGCATACAATGAGCAGTTCTTC.

In DNA form, the CDR3 reads TGTGCCAGCAGTTTATACCGGAGTGCCTCCTACGAGCAGTACTTC. It codes for CASSLYRSASYEQYF. V is TRBV28 and J is TRBJ2-7; no reliable D call. CDR1 and CDR2 from the germline V gene are MDHEN and SYDVKM. The CDR3 is made up of 15 amino acids. V gave up 1 base and J gave up 0 bases, with 10 bases separating them.

V and J are TRBV5-6 and TRBJ2-3, with D tentatively TRBD2 (6 bases). This CDR3 is built from 17 residues. V lost 4 bases and J lost 1, with 19 bases in between. Germline lookup yields CDR1 SGHDT and CDR2 YYEEEE. CDR3 loop: CASSRGALGGGTDTQYF. The CDR3 DNA follows: TGTGCCAGCAGCCGAGGGGCCCTCGGAGGGGGCACAGATACGCAGTATTTT.

The J gene is TRBJ2-1, the V gene TRBV14; TRBD2 might be the D (7 bases). From germline, CDR1 is SGHDN and CDR2 FVKESK. The CDR3 contains 13 residues. V dropped 4 bases and J dropped 6 bases, with 10 bases sitting between them. CDR3 DNA sequence: TGTGCCAGCAGCCGACGGGGGGCCAATGAGCAGTTCTTC. Translating gives CASSRRGANEQFF.

The rearrangement links TRBV5-1 to TRBJ2-3; D is uncertain. The V gene's germline CDR1 is SGHRS and CDR2 YFSETQ. The V end lost 0 bases, the J end lost 6 bases, and 11 bases lay between the germline ends. The CDR3 extends over 14 amino acids. The CDR3 loop reads CASSLARLGDTQYF. The CDR3 DNA reads as TGCGCCAGCAGCTTGGCACGTCTAGGCGATACGCAGTATTTT.

The chain combines TRBV11-2 with TRBJ2-4, with a tentative D call TRBD2 (6 bases). V was cut by 1 base and J by 0 bases, with 19 bases left in between. Germline V CDR1 and CDR2: SGHAT, FQNNGV. CDR3 size: 19 residues. The CDR3 coding sequence is TGTGCCAGCAGCTTAGGGCACCAGTCGGGGGATGTAGCCAAAAACATTCAGTACTTC. Translation gives CASSLGHQSGDVAKNIQYF.

The CDR3 spells CASSHGTSGSYEQYF. CDR3 sequence (DNA): TGCGCCAGCAGCCACGGGACTAGCGGCTCCTACGAGCAGTACTTC. This chain uses TRBV4-1 with TRBJ2-7; 11 nucleotides match TRBD2. Germline CDR1 and CDR2: MGHRA and YSYEKL. This CDR3 is 15 amino acids long. V shed 3 bases, J shed 0 bases, and the junction held 1 base outside the gene matches.

V and J are TRBV20-1 and TRBJ2-5; D remains ambiguous. In germline, CDR1 is DFQATT, CDR2 SNEGSKA (reference sequence). This CDR3 has 11 amino acids. V was cut by 6 bases and J by 5 bases, with 10 bases left in between. The DNA of the CDR3 is TGCAGTGCGAATACACAGGAGACCCAGTACTTC. Protein product: CSANTQETQYF.

The chain combines TRBV7-9 with TRBJ1-1; unclear D gene. This CDR3 is 15 amino acids long. In germline, CDR1 is SEHNR, CDR2 FQNEAQ (reference sequence). The V end was cut by 1 base, the J end by 0 bases, with 9 bases between. The CDR3 DNA reads TGTGCCAGCAGCTTAGTCGGGCGGGTGAACACTGAAGCTTTCTTT. Its protein is CASSLVGRVNTEAFF.

V gene TRBV7-9 combines with J gene TRBJ1-3, with a tentative D call TRBD1 (5 bases). The CDR3 spans 15 residues. Germline V gene lookup returns CDR1 SEHNR and CDR2 FQNEAQ (reference sequence). Trimming stripped 5 bases from V and 2 bases from J, with 13 bases between. The CDR3 coding sequence is TGTGCCAGCAGCCCACCCGGGGGGACTGGAAACACCATATATTTT. As protein: CASSPPGGTGNTIYF.